Shown below are 27 T cell receptor beta chains from a single sample sequenced in a study of OX40 agonist ivuxolimab in advanced cancers. Produced via immunoSEQ multiplex PCR; TCRdb's table is partial and in-frame only. This sample has some 52,000 clones, with 94% found just once. The specimen was CD4+ or CD8+ T cells sorted from blood, collected in a trial of the OX40 agonist ivuxolimab. These TCRs come from an adult with an advanced solid tumor such as melanoma, head and neck, liver or kidney cancer.

The chain employs TRBV11-3 and TRBJ2-3; 14 bases match TRBD2. This CDR3 has 17 residues. The V segment lost 5 bases and the J segment 0 bases; nucleotides outside the gene matches: 4. Germline V gives CDR1 SGHNT, CDR2 YENEEA. The CDR3 region has the DNA TGTGCCAGCAGCACGGGACTAGCGGGAGTTAGCACAGATACGCAGTATTTT. It codes for CASSTGLAGVSTDTQYF.

The chain employs TRBV9 and TRBJ2-7, with D perhaps TRBD1 (5 bases). CDR3 length equals 15 residues. The V gene lost 0 bases and the J gene lost 5 bases, with 15 bases spanning the gap. The germline V gene has CDR1 SGDLS and CDR2 YYNGEE. The CDR3 loop reads CASSVDPQGRNEQYF. In DNA, the CDR3 is TGTGCCAGCAGCGTAGATCCGCAGGGTAGGAACGAGCAGTACTTC.

The V gene is TRBV6-5, the J gene TRBJ1-2; D call uncertain. V shed 2 bases and J shed 5 bases, with 15 bases lying between them. CDR3 length: 15 amino acids. Germline CDR1 is MNHEY and CDR2 is SVGAGI. CDR3 DNA sequence: TGTGCCAGCAGTTACCTCAGTCCTGATCCTTATGGCTACACCTTC. Amino acid sequence: CASSYLSPDPYGYTF.

This chain connects TRBV19 to TRBJ2-7; 8 bases are a match to TRBD2. The CDR3 is 16 amino acids. The V gene's germline CDR1 is LNHDA and CDR2 SQIVND (reference sequence). The ends lost 0 bases at V and 5 bases at J; junction bases unmatched: 9. The CDR3 DNA sequence: TGTGCCAGTAGTATAGATCCCCGACTAGCGTTCGACGAGCAGTACTTC. Its translation: CASSIDPRLAFDEQYF.

Here the CDR3 DNA reads TGTGCCTGGAGTGTAGCAGGGCGAGGGTACGAGCAGTACTTC. Translated, it gives CAWSVAGRGYEQYF. This chain connects TRBV30 to TRBJ2-7, with D perhaps given as TRBD1 or TRBD2 (5 bases each). The CDR3 runs to 14 residues. V was shortened by 0 bases and J by 4 bases, with 13 bases between the two germline ends. Germline assignment: CDR1 GTSNPN and CDR2 SVGIG (reference sequence). Combining the CDR3 with reference TRBV30 and TRBJ2-7 gives the whole variable domain SQTIHQWPATLVQPVGSPLSLECTVEGTSNPNLYWYRQAAGRGLQLLFYSVGIGQISSEVPQNLSASRPQDRQFILSSKKLLLSDSGFYLCAWSVAGRGYEQYFGPGTRLTVT.

There are a few counts of this clone. V usage is TRBV30 and J usage is TRBJ1-2, with a possible D match to TRBD1 (5 bases). The CDR3 sequence is 12 residues long. Germline V CDR1 and CDR2: GTSNPN, SVGIG (reference sequence). Trimming shortened V by 2 bases and J by 8 bases, and 12 bases separated the two germline ends. CDR3 protein: CAWSSGDQGYTF. The CDR3 nucleotides are TGTGCCTGGAGTAGTGGGGACCAAGGCTACACCTTC.

This rearrangement joins TRBV28 to TRBJ2-1; D not certain. Between the trimmed V and J ends, which lost 8 bases and 0 bases, there was a span of 11 bases. Per germline, CDR1 MDHEN and CDR2 SYDVKM. The CDR3 is 14 residues long. The CDR3 DNA is TGTGCCAGCCTTTCCCCGGGCTCCTACAATGAGCAGTTCTTC. Translated, it gives CASLSPGSYNEQFF.

Here the CDR3 reads CASTFYPTEAFF. CDR3 bases: TGTGCCAGCACCTTTTACCCCACTGAAGCTTTCTTT. The gene calls are TRBV6-6 and TRBJ1-1; D call uncertain. The CDR3 spans 12 residues. Trimming pared 7 bases from V and 4 bases from J, leaving 10 bases between. Per germline, CDR1 MNHNY and CDR2 SVGAGI (reference sequence).

The chain recombines TRBV28 with TRBJ2-7; TRBD1 might be the D (6 bases). Trimming removed 3 bases at V and 4 bases at J, with 13 bases between. The germline gives CDR1 MDHEN, CDR2 SYDVKM. This CDR3 contains 14 residues. The CDR3 is CASSFRDTRYEQYF. The CDR3 DNA sequence: TGTGCCAGCAGTTTCAGGGACACCAGATACGAGCAGTACTTC.

The chain joins TRBV19 to TRBJ2-7; tentatively, D is TRBD2 (5 bases). This CDR3 spans 14 amino acids. Germline V gene data show CDR1 as LNHDA and CDR2 as SQIVND (reference sequence). V gave up 3 bases and J gave up 4 bases, with 13 bases separating them. CDR3 in DNA: TGTGCCAGTAGTATCGGGGTCCCAGGATACGAGCAGTACTTC. This translates into CASSIGVPGYEQYF.

V is TRBV5-4 and J is TRBJ2-3; D remains unclear. Trimming pared 3 bases from V and 5 bases from J, leaving 4 bases between. The germline gives CDR1 SGHNT, CDR2 YYREEE (reference sequence). This CDR3 spans 11 amino acids. CDR3 sequence: CASSYIDTQYF. Here the CDR3 DNA reads TGTGCCAGCAGCTACATAGATACGCAGTATTTT.

This chain joins TRBV5-1 and TRBJ2-5, with D possibly matching TRBD2 (5 bases). The V and J ends lost 0 bases and 1 base respectively, with 13 bases between them. The germline V gene has CDR1 SGHRS and CDR2 YFSETQ. The CDR3 loop spans 16 amino acids. The CDR3 nucleotides read TGCGCCAGCAGCTTGGGTGAGGAGGCTTTCCAAGAGACCCAGTACTTC. Its translation: CASSLGEEAFQETQYF.

In this sample, this clone turned up once. This sequence joins TRBV7-9 and TRBJ2-5; TRBD2 aligns across 12 bases. V lost 6 bases to trimming and J lost 5 bases; unmatched junction nucleotides: 10. The germline gives CDR1 SEHNR, CDR2 FQNEAQ (reference sequence). The CDR3 totals 16 residues. CDR3 in amino acids: CASSSGLAGLTETQYF. The CDR3 nucleotides are TGTGCCAGCAGTTCCGGACTAGCGGGACTTACTGAGACCCAGTACTTC.

This chain connects TRBV9 to TRBJ2-1; D not resolved. V was shortened by 0 bases and J by 9 bases, with 7 bases between the two germline ends. This CDR3 spans 12 amino acids. Germline V gene sequence: CDR1 SGDLS, CDR2 YYNGEE. This CDR3 reads CASSVVGGEQFF. The CDR3, as DNA: TGTGCCAGCAGCGTAGTAGGCGGTGAGCAGTTCTTC.

The rearrangement uses TRBV11-3 and TRBJ2-7, with unresolved D. V shed 0 bases and J shed 1 base, with 4 bases lying between them. CDR3 size: 13 residues. Germline V gene lookup returns CDR1 SGHNT and CDR2 YENEEA. CDR3 coding DNA: TGTGCCAGCAGCTTAGATTGGTCCTACGAGCAGTACTTC. Its protein is CASSLDWSYEQYF.

The rearrangement joins TRBV5-5 to TRBJ2-5; D is unclear. V lost 4 bases to trimming and J lost 3 bases, with 4 bases between them. The length of the CDR3 is 11 residues. CDR1 and CDR2 (germline): SGHKS, YYEKEE (reference sequence). DNA of the CDR3: TGTGCCAGCAGCATTAAAGAGACCCAGTACTTC. Its translation is CASSIKETQYF.

This chain connects TRBV11-2 to TRBJ1-2; D possibly corresponds to TRBD1 (6 bases). The germline V and J ends were trimmed by 1 base and 6 bases, with 15 bases remaining between them. CDR3 size: 15 residues. Germline V gene sequence: CDR1 SGHAT, CDR2 FQNNGV. CDR3 in DNA: TGTGCCAGCAGCTTAGGAGGGGGGGCCTTTAATGGCTACACCTTC. This codes for CASSLGGGAFNGYTF.

The chain couples TRBV5-4 to TRBJ2-5; D might be TRBD1 (5 bases). The V gene lost 1 base and the J gene lost 4 bases, with 11 bases spanning the gap. Germline V gives CDR1 SGHNT, CDR2 YYREEE (reference sequence). The CDR3 length is 14 residues. This CDR3 reads CASSLSRGIETQYF. CDR3 in DNA: TGTGCCAGCAGCTTGTCAAGGGGTATAGAGACCCAGTACTTC.

CDR3 bases: TGTGCCAGCAGTCCCCGGACAGGGGATGGCTACACCTTC. It yields the protein CASSPRTGDGYTF. The rearrangement joins TRBV27 to TRBJ1-2, with 9 bases aligning to TRBD1. This CDR3 comprises 13 residues. Germline CDR1 is MNHEY and CDR2 is SMNVEV (reference sequence). V lost 5 bases, J lost 6 bases, and 4 bases stayed unmatched.

This chain uses TRBV9 with TRBJ2-3, with D perhaps TRBD1 or TRBD2 (7 bases each). V was clipped by 4 bases and J by 3 bases, with 15 bases between them. The CDR3 runs to 15 residues. CDR1 is SGDLS and CDR2 is YYNGEE in the germline V gene. In DNA form, the CDR3 reads TGTGCCAGCAGCCTTGACAGGGAGGGGACAGATACGCAGTATTTT. Its protein product is CASSLDREGTDTQYF. Variable domain in full (rest from reference TRBV9 and TRBJ2-3): DSGVTQTPKHLITATGQRVTLRCSPRSGDLSVYWYQQSLDQGLQFLIQYYNGEERAKGNILERFSAQQFPDLHSELNLSSLELGDSALYFCASSLDREGTDTQYFGPGTRLTVL.

This sequence joins TRBV7-9 and TRBJ2-1, with a weak D call TRBD1 (6 bases). The V gene's germline CDR1 is SEHNR and CDR2 FQNEAQ (reference sequence). The V and J ends lost 0 bases and 7 bases respectively, with 10 bases between them. This CDR3 is 14 amino acids long. CDR3 in DNA: TGTGCCAGCAGCTTAGCGACAGGCGGGAATGAGCAGTTCTTC. The encoded protein is CASSLATGGNEQFF.

This sequence joins TRBV5-1 and TRBJ2-7; D unresolved. This CDR3 is built from 14 residues. CDR1 and CDR2 from the germline V gene are SGHRS and YFSETQ. V lost 3 bases and J lost 4, with 14 bases in between. The CDR3 loop is CASSSWSLEYEQYF. CDR3 DNA sequence: TGCGCCAGCAGCTCATGGAGTTTAGAGTACGAGCAGTACTTC.

The rearrangement joins TRBV19 to TRBJ1-5; D is ambiguous. CDR3 size: 14 residues. Trimming cost V 3 bases and J 4 bases, with 10 bases left between them. CDR1 and CDR2 (germline): LNHDA, SQIVND (reference sequence). The CDR3 region is CASSIRANNQPQHF. DNA of the CDR3: TGTGCCAGTAGTATCCGGGCCAATAATCAGCCCCAGCATTTT.

The chain employs TRBV5-6 and TRBJ2-7; D unclear. This CDR3 is built from 11 residues. Germline assignment: CDR1 SGHDT and CDR2 YYEEEE. Between the trimmed V and J ends, which lost 0 bases and 6 bases, there was a span of 4 bases. The CDR3 bases are TGTGCCAGCAGCTTGGGTGGCGAGCAGTACTTC. Its translation: CASSLGGEQYF.

In this sample, this clone turned up once. The J gene is TRBJ2-7, the V gene TRBV5-8, with 10 bases lining up with TRBD1. The CDR3 runs to 14 residues. V lost 4 bases and J lost 5; bases outside the gene matches: 6. Germline lookup yields CDR1 SGHTS and CDR2 YDEGEE. The CDR3 DNA reads as TGTGCCAGCAGCCCCGGGACAGGGGTCAACGAGCAGTACTTC. Amino acids: CASSPGTGVNEQYF.

This chain connects TRBV4-2 to TRBJ2-7; D might be TRBD1 (6 bases). Germline lookup yields CDR1 LGHNA and CDR2 YNFKEQ. The length of the CDR3 is 15 residues. Trimming stripped 0 bases from V and 3 bases from J, with 12 bases between. The CDR3 nucleotides read TGTGCCAGCAGCCAAGACAGGGACATACTCTACGAGCAGTACTTC. As protein: CASSQDRDILYEQYF.

The chain couples TRBV28 to TRBJ2-7; TRBD2 aligns across 9 bases. The V and J ends lost 5 bases and 13 bases, in that order; junction bases with no gene match: 12. Germline assignment: CDR1 MDHEN and CDR2 SYDVKM. The CDR3 has 13 residues. The CDR3 region is CASSTMTSGRIYF. The CDR3 DNA sequence: TGTGCCAGCAGTACCATGACTAGCGGTAGGATTTACTTC. The whole variable domain, filled in from reference TRBV28 and TRBJ2-7, reads DVKVTQSSRYLVKRTGEKVFLECVQDMDHENMFWYRQDPGLGLRLIYFSYDVKMKEKGDIPEGYSVSREKKERFSLILESASTNQTSMYLCASSTMTSGRIYFGPGTRLTVT.